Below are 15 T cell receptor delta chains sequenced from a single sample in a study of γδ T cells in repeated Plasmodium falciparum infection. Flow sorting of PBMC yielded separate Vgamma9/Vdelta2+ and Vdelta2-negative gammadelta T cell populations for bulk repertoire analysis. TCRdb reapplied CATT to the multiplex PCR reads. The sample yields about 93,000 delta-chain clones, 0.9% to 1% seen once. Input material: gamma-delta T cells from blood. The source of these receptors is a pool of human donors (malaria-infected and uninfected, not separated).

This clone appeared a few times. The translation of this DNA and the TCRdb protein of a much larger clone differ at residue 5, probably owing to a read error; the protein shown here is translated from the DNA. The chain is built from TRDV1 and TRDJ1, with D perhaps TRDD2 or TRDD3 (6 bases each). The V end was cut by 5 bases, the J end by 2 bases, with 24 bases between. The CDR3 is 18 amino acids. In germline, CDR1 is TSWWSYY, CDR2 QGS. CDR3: CALGYLSPTEDTTDKLIF. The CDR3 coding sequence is TGTGCTCTTGGGTACCTAAGTCCTACGGAGGATACAACCGATAAACTCATCTTT.

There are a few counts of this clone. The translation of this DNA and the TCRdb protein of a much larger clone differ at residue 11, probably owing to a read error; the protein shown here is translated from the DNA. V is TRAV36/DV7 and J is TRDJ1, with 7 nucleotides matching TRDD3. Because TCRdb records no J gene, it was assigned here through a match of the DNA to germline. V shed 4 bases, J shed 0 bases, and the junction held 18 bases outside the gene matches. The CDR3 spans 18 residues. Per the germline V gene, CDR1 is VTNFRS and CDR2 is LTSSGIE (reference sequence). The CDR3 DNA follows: TGTGCTGTGATGCGTCCCGGGGATAAGGGGTCGTACACCGATAAACTCATCTTT. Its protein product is CAVMRPGDKGSYTDKLIF.

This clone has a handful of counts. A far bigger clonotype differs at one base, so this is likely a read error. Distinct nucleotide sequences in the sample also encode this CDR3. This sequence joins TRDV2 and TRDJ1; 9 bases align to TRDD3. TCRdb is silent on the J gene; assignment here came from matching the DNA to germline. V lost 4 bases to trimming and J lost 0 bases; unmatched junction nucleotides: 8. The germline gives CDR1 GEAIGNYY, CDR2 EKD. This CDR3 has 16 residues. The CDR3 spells CACDPGGWLYTDKLIF. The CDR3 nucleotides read TGTGCCTGTGATCCTGGGGGATGGCTGTACACCGATAAACTCATCTTT.

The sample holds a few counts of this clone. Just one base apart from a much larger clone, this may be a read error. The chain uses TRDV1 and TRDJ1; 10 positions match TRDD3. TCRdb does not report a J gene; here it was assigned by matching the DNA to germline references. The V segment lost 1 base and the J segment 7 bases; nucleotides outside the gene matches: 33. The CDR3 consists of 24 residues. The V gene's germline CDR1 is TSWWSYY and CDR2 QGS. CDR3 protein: CALGEPGPARGTGGYVSYRSKLIF. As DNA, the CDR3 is TGTGCTCTTGGGGAACCCGGTCCCGCCCGCGGTACAGGGGGATACGTAAGTTATCGGAGTAAACTCATCTTT.

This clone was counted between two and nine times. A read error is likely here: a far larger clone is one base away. Written as DNA, the CDR3 is TGTGCTCTTGGGGACCCCGGCCTTCCGGATAGGTCGTACACCGATAAACTCATCTTT. It translates to CALGDPGLPDRSYTDKLIF. This sequence joins TRDV1 and TRDJ1; D is possibly TRDD2 (6 bases). TCRdb leaves out the J gene; it was filled in here by matching the DNA to germline. The germline V gene encodes CDR1 TSWWSYY and CDR2 QGS. The CDR3 consists of 19 residues. Trimming removed 3 bases at V and 0 bases at J, with 23 bases between.

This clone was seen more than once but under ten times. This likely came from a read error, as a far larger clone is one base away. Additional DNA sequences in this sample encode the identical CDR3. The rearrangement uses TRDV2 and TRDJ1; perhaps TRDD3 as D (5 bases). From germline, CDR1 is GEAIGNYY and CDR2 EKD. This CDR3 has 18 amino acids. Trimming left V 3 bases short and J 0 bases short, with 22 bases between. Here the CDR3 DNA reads TGTGCCTGTGACTCCACCGGGGTGACTGGTGGATACACCGATAAACTCATCTTT. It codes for CACDSTGVTGGYTDKLIF.

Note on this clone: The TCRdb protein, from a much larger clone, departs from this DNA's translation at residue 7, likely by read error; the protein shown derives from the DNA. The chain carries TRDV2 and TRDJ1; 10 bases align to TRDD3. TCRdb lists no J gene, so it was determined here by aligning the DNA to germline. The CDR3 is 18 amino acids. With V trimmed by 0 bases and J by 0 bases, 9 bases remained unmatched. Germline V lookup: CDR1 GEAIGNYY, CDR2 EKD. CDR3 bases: TGTGCCTGTGACACCGTAGTGGGGGATACTCTGTACACCGATAAACTCATCTTT. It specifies CACDTVVGDTLYTDKLIF.

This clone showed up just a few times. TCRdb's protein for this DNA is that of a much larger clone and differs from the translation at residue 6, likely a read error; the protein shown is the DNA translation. The CDR3 reads CALGASRRDWGIPSTDKLIF. The DNA of the CDR3 is TGTGCTCTTGGGGCTTCCCGGCGGGACTGGGGGATTCCAAGCACCGATAAACTCATCTTT. The rearrangement uses TRDV1 and TRDJ1; 10 bases fit TRDD3. The J gene, absent from TCRdb, was called here by matching the DNA to germline. This CDR3 comprises 20 residues. V was clipped by 4 bases and J by 1 base; unmatched bases: 18. The germline gives CDR1 TSWWSYY, CDR2 QGS.

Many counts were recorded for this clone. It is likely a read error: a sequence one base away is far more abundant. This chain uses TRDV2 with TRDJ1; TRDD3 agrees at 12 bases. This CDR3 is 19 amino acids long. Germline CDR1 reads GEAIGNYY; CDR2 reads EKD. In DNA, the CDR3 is TGTGCCTGTGACACCACTCCCGTACTGGGGGATACTGCCACCGATAAACTCACCTTT. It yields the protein CACDTTPVLGDTATDKLTF.

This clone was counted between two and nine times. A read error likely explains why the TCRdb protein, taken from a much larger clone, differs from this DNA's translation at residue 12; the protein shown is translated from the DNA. For the CDR3, the DNA is TGTGCCTGTGACACCGTGATGGGGGGGATAGGTCGGACCGATAAACTCATCTTT. This encodes CACDTVMGGIGRTDKLIF. J is TRDJ1 and V is TRDV2, with TRDD3 identical over 8 bases. TCRdb does not report a J gene; here it was assigned by matching the DNA to germline references. The germline gives CDR1 GEAIGNYY, CDR2 EKD. Unmatched junction bases numbered 13, after V lost 0 bases and J lost 2 bases. The CDR3 contains 18 residues.

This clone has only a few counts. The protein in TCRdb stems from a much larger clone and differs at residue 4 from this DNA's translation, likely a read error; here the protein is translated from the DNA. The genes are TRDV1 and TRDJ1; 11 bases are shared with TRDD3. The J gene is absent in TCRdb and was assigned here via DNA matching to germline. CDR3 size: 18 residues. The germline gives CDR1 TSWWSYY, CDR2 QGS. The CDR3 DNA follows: TGTGCTCTTAGGGAACTTTACTGGGGGATAAGGTACACCGATAAACTCATCTTT. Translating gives CALRELYWGIRYTDKLIF.

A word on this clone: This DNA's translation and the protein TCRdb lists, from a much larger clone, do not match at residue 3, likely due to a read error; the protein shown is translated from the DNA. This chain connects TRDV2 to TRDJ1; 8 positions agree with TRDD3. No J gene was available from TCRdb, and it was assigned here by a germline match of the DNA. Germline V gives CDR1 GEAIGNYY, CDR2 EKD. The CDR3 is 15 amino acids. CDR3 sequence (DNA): TGTGCCCGTGACACCCTAGTCCTGGGGGAAAATAAACTCATCTTT. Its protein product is CARDTLVLGENKLIF.

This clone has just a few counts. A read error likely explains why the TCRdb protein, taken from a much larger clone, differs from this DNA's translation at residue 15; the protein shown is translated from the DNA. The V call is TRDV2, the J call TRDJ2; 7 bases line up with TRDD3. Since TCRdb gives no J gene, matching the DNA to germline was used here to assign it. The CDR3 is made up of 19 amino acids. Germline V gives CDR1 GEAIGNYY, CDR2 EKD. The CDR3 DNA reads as TGTGCCTGTGACACCCTGGGGGGGGACCCACCAGCTTTGACAGTACAACTCTTCTTT. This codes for CACDTLGGDPPALTVQLFF.

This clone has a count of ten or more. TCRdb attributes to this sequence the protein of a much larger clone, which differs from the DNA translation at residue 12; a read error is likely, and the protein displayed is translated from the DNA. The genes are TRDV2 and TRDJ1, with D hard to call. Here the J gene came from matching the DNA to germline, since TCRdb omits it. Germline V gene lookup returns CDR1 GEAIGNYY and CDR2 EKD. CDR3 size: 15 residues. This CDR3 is CACDTVGALTDELIF. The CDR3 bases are TGTGCCTGTGACACCGTCGGAGCGCTCACCGATGAACTCATCTTT.

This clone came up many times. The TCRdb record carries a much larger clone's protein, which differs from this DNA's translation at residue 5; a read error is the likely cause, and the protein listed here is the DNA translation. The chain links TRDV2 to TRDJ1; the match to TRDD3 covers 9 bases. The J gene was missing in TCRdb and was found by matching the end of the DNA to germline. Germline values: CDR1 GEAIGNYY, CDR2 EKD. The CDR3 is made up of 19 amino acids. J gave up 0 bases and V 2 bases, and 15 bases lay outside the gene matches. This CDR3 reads CACDMGTGGPPLYTDKLIF. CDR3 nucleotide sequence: TGTGCCTGTGACATGGGTACTGGGGGACCTCCTTTGTACACCGATAAACTCATCTTT.